The present TCR beta chain was sequenced within a study of cytomegalovirus exposure and HLA in healthy donors. Across the whole study: Sequencing of about 179 million T cells in an earlier analysis found under 120 million unique TCR beta sequences. Study observations and caveats: As a later analysis revealed, most CMV-associated TCR beta chains appeared HLA-restricted.

Of note for this clone: The antigen is not known.

Primers: 60 Vbeta forward and 13 Jbeta reverse. Measured with immunoSEQ multiplex PCR; TCRdb has only the in-frame clones, and not every one. This table has roughly 190,000 clones, more than 65% appearing once. Germline V lookup: CDR1 SGHRS, CDR2 YFSETQ. This CDR3 region has 18 residues. Trimming at V came to 2 bases and at J to 4 bases, leaving 10 bases not matched to a gene. There were likely unrecorded immune exposures, though donors were nominally healthy when sampled. Sequenced: PBMCs. This receptor was taken from a girl between 5 and 17 years old in good health and CMV-seropositive. This chain connects TRBV5-1 to TRBJ2-1, with 12 bases that match TRBD2. The CDR3 DNA sequence: TGCGCCAGCAGCTTCCCTAGCGGGGGGGCCGATGGGTACAATGAGCAGTTCTTC. This translates into CASSFPSGGADGYNEQFF.